This T cell receptor (beta chain) appears in the sequencing data of a study of read filtering for tumor transcriptome and immune sequencing. The CDR3 has 12 residues. The V end was cut by 8 bases, the J end by 6 bases, with 14 bases between. The table lists this clonotype with a count of one. From roughly 0.4 ug of RNA, a library with molecular barcoded alpha/delta and beta/gamma adaptors was made. Via MiXCR, TCRdb re-called the reads, giving one row per CDR3 protein. In the table there are over 90,000 distinct CDR3 sequences, around a fifth of which are singletons. The chain links TRBV12-3 or TRBV12-4 to TRBJ2-7, with TRBD1 as a possible D gene (5 bases). The TCR sequence derives from a donor aged 40 or over with multiple myeloma. Sequenced sample: a population of CD138-negative cells sorted from bone marrow. CDR3 residues: CASLLQGCEQYF. Written as DNA, the CDR3 is TGTGCCAGCCTCTTGCAGGGATGCGAGCAGTACTTC.